This T cell receptor (beta chain) originates from a study of neurological immune-mediated disorders. TCRdb processed the 5' RACE reads anew with MiXCR; each CDR3 protein has one entry. This table has roughly 70,000 distinct CDR3 sequences, around 5.5% appearing once. V was clipped by 0 bases and J by 7 bases, with 5 bases between them. This CDR3 has 12 residues. The germline V gene encodes CDR1 SGHRS and CDR2 YFSETQ. This clonotype showed up just a few times. This sequence joins TRBV5-1 and TRBJ2-1; D remains unclear. The sample taken for sequencing was PBMCs. This clonotype was obtained from a woman in her 30s with multiple sclerosis. CDR3 loop: CASSLVRNEQFF. DNA for the CDR3: TGCGCCAGCAGCTTGGTTAGAAATGAGCAGTTCTTC.